This TCR beta chain was documented in a study of blood T cells in healthy people across ages (dated by TCRdb to the mid-2010s). Regarding the research as a whole: In model experiments, template switching captured about one uniquely barcoded TCR beta cDNA molecule for every two T cells. The study measured age-related changes in TCR beta repertoire diversity using deep sequencing normalized with unique cDNA molecular identifiers. Donors were grouped into four age groups: young (average 16 years), middle-aged (roughly 40), aged (around 66) and long-lived (82). To avoid experimental bias, donors of different ages were distributed randomly across sequencing lanes. The study analyzed two additional independent replicas of 1 million unique cDNA reads from the same blood draw for two donors, one aged 18 to 29 and one aged 80 or older. Study-wide conclusions, independent of this receptor: Because profiling used bulk unsorted PBMCs, naive and antigen-experienced compartments could not be compared conclusively. Donor CMV infection status was unknown, potentially confounding age-related changes in expanded clonotypes. A strong correlation was found between observed TCR beta diversity and the percentage of naive T cells measured by flow cytometry. The long-lived group showed more naive CD4+ T cells, fewer expanded clones and increased TCR diversity than the aged group, suggesting age selection. Observed TCR beta diversity per million T cells fell roughly linearly with age, and a significant reduction was already apparent by age about 43. Estimates of total diversity based on one million sequenced T cells were regarded as lower bounds and as underestimates.

Comments on this clonotype: There is no known antigen for this receptor. It may be a read error: a sequence one base away is much more abundant.

Libraries were prepared through 5' RACE. The sequencer listed for this sample is Illumina HiSeq 2500. A second roughly 6 to 11 cycle PCR used a sample-barcoded 5' primer and a J-beta primer mix. Each TCR beta cDNA molecule received a unique molecular identifier from a template-switch 5' adaptor carrying 12 random nucleotides. At least 2.5 million CDR3-containing paired-end reads were obtained from each sample. First-strand cDNA was synthesized from all RNA with the Mint cDNA synthesis kit, primed by a TRBC-specific oligonucleotide. All cDNA was treated with uracil-DNA glycosylase and then went through a first 18-cycle PCR with the universal primers M1SS and BC2_uni_R. For the original study's pipeline: For normalization, 1 million high-quality reads, each with a distinct molecular identifier, were randomly selected from each sample. Instead of being binned into consensus sequences, reads with shared molecular identifiers were discarded. MiTCR, run with a Q25 quality threshold and the strictest error-elimination algorithm, handled CDR3 identification, clonotype clustering and error correction. A nonparametric unseen species model with Euler transformation was used to estimate a lower bound on total TCR beta diversity. The public reads were reprocessed in TCRdb via fastp at Q25 and MiXCR, keeping in-frame beta chains. One record per CDR3 amino acid sequence lists the most common genes and DNA. The V and J calls were not made by the authors but by TCRdb's processing. This sample has 800,000 or so distinct CDR3 sequences in its table, and less than 60% of those were observed once. The top ten clonotypes cover over 15% of the sample.

Donors were around 37 systemically healthy Caucasian individuals from Russia aged roughly 6 to 90 years. Each donor gave about 10 milliliters of peripheral blood, drawn into EDTA-treated Vacutainer tubes. Ficoll-Paque density-gradient centrifugation was used to isolate PBMCs, with at least 7 million per sample. Total RNA, at least 6 micrograms per sample, was extracted from PBMCs with Trizol reagent. For every donor, flow cytometry on a PBMC aliquot measured the percentage of naive CD45RAhigh/CD27high T cells. The CDR3, cysteine through phenylalanine, is 16 amino acids long. Of the read, only the CDR3 DNA is kept; its 48 bases are in frame from base 1. At the junction V is shortened by 4 bases and J by 7 bases; bases outside the gene matches: 16. From the germline V gene, CDR1 is SGHAT and CDR2 is FQNNGV.

This chain joins TRBV11-2 to TRBJ2-7; TRBD1 fits 7 bases in the junction. The TCR was taken from a man older than 75 in good health. The specimen sequenced was blood. The CDR3: CASSSPGQSFYNEQYF. The bases read TGTGCCAGCAGCTCGCCGGGACAGAGCTTCTACAATGAGCAGTACTTC.